This paragraph reports one TCR beta chain. As yet, its antigen is unknown. The data are from a study of response to subunit inactivated influenza vaccine. Study-level points and caveats: That few new T cells are recruited by each seasonal influenza vaccination was the authors' suggestion.

TCRdb called the RT-PCR reads again in MiXCR, with one record for every CDR3 protein. Seen here are some 800,000 distinct CDR3 sequences, around 20% observed once, and the top ten hold roughly a tenth. The ends were cut back, 0 bases at V and 2 bases at J, with 15 bases in the middle. The CDR3 contains 17 residues. CDR1 is LGHNA, CDR2 YNFKEQ, per germline. The gene calls are TRBV4-2 and TRBJ2-3; a possible D gene is TRBD2 (5 bases). The TCR comes from a man aged 50 or older who received an inactivated influenza vaccine. The sample here was PBMCs from blood, taken about 5 days after vaccination. The CDR3 sequence is CASSQELRGISTDTQYF. The CDR3 DNA follows: TGTGCCAGCAGCCAAGAGCTTAGAGGGATCTCCACAGATACGCAGTATTTT.